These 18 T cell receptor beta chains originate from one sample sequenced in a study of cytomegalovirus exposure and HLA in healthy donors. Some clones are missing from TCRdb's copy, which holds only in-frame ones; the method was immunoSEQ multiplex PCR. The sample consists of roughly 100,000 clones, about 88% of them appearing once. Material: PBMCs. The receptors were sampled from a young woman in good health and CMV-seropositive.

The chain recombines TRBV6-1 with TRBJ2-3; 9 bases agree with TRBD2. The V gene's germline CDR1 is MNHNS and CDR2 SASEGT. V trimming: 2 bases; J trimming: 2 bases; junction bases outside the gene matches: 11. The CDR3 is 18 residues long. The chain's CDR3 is CASSEIAGAGGNTDTQYF. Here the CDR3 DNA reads TGTGCCAGCAGTGAAATAGCCGGAGCGGGGGGTAACACAGATACGCAGTATTTT.

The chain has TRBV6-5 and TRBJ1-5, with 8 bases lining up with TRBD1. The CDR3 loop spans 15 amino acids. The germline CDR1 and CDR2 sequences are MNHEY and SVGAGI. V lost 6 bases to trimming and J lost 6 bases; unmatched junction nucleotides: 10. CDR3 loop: CASSLDGTGGQPQHF. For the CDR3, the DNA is TGTGCCAGCAGCCTTGATGGGACAGGCGGTCAGCCCCAGCATTTT.

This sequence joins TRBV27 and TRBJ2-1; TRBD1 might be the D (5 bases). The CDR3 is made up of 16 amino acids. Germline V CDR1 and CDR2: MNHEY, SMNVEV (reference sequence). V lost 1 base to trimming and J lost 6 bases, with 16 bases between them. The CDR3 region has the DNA TGTGCCAGCAGTTTATTGGCCCTTCGACAGACCAATGAGCAGTTCTTC. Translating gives CASSLLALRQTNEQFF.

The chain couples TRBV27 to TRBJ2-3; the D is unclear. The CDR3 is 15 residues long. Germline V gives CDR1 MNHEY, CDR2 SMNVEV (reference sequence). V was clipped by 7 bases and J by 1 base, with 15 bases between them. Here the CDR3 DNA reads TGTGCCAGCACCCCCGGTACGAGCGGCACAGATACGCAGTATTTT. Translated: CASTPGTSGTDTQYF.

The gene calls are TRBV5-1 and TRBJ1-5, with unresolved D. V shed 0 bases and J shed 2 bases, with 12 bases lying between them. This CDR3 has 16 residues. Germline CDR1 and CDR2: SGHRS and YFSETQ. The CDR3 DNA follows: TGCGCCAGCAGCTTGGGGCAATTACATGGCAATCAGCCCCAGCATTTT. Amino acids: CASSLGQLHGNQPQHF.

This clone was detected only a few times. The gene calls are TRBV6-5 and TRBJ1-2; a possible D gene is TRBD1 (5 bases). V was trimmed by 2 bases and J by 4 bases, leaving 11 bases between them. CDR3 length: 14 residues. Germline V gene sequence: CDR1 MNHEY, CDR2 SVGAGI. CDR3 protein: CASSYAGGTYGYTF. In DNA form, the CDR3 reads TGTGCCAGCAGTTACGCCGGGGGGACCTATGGCTACACCTTC.

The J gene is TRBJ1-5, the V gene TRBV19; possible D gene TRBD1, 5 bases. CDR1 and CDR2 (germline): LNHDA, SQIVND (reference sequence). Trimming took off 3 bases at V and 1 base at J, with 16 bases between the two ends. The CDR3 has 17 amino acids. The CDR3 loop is CASSIKGGVRSNQPQHF. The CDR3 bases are TGTGCCAGTAGTATTAAGGGAGGGGTCCGGAGCAATCAGCCCCAGCATTTT.

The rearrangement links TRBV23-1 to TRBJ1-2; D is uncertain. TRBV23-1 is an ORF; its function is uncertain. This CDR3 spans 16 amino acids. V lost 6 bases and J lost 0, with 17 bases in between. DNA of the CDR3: TGCGCCAGCAGGCAACCGAAGCCCCTACCTAACTATGGCTACACCTTC. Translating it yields CASRQPKPLPNYGYTF.

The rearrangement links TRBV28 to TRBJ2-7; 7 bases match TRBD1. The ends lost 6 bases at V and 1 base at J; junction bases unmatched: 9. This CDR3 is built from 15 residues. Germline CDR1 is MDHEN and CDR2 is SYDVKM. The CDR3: CASRRTGSHSYEQYV. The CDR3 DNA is TGTGCCAGCAGAAGGACAGGTAGCCATTCCTACGAGCAGTACGTC.

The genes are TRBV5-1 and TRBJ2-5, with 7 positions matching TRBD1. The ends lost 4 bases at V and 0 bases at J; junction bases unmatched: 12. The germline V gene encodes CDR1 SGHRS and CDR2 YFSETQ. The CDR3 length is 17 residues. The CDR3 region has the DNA TGCGCCAGCAGCCTTCGAGAGGGGGCAAAGTACCAAGAGACCCAGTACTTC. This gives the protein CASSLREGAKYQETQYF.

This CDR3 reads CASSEYGGNYNEQFF. The CDR3 region has the DNA TGTGCCAGCAGTGAATACGGGGGGAACTACAATGAGCAGTTCTTC. The V and J genes are TRBV6-1 and TRBJ2-1; the match to TRBD2 covers 7 bases. V shed 2 bases and J 3 bases; nucleotides not matched to a gene: 4. CDR3 size: 15 residues. From germline, CDR1 is MNHNS and CDR2 SASEGT.

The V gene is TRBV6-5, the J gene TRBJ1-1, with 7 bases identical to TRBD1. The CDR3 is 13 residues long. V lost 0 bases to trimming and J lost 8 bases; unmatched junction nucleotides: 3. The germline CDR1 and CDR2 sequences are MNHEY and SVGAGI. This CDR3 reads CASSYSDRTEAFF. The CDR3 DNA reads TGTGCCAGCAGTTACTCGGACAGGACCGAAGCTTTCTTT.

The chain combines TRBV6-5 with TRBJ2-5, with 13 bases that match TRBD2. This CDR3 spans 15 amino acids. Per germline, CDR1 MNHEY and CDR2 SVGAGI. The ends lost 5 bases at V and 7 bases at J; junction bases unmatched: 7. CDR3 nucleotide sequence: TGTGCCAGCAGTATTACTAGCGGGGGGGTTGGGACCCAGTACTTC. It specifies CASSITSGGVGTQYF.

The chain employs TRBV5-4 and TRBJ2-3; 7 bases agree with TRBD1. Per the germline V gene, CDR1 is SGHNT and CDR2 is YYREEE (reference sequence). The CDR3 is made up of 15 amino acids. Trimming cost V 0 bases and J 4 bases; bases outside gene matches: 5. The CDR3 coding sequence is TGTGCCAGCAGCTTGGGACAGGGCTTCTCAGATACGCAGTATTTT. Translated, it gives CASSLGQGFSDTQYF.

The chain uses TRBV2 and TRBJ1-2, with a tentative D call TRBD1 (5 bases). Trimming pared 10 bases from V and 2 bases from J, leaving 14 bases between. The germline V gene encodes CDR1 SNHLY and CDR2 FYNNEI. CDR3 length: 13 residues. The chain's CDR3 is CATVTGLNYGYTF. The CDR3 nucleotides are TGTGCCACTGTCACAGGTTTAAACTATGGCTACACCTTC.

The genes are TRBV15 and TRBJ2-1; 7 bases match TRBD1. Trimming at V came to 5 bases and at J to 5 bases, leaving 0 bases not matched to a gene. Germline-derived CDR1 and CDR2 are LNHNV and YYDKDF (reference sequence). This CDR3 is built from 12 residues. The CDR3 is CATSGTDNEQFF. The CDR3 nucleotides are TGTGCCACCAGCGGGACAGACAATGAGCAGTTCTTC. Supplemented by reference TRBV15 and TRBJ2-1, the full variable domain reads DAMVIQNPRYQVTQFGKPVTLSCSQTLNHNVMYWYQQKSSQAPKLLFHYYDKDFNNEADTPDNFQSRRPNTSFCFLDIRSPGLGDTAMYLCATSGTDNEQFFGPGTRLTVL.

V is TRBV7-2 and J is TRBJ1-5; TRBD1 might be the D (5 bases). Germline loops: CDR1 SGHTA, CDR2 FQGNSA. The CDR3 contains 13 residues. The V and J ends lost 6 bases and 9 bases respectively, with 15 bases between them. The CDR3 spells CASRRGRSLPQHF. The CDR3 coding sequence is TGTGCCAGCAGGCGGGGCCGGAGTCTGCCCCAGCATTTT.

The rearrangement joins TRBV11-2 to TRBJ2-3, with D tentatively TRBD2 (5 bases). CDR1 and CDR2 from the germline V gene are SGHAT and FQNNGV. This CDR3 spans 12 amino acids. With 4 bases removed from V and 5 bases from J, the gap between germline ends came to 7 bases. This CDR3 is CASSSAGDTQYF. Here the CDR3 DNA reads TGTGCCAGCAGCTCGGCGGGAGATACGCAGTATTTT.